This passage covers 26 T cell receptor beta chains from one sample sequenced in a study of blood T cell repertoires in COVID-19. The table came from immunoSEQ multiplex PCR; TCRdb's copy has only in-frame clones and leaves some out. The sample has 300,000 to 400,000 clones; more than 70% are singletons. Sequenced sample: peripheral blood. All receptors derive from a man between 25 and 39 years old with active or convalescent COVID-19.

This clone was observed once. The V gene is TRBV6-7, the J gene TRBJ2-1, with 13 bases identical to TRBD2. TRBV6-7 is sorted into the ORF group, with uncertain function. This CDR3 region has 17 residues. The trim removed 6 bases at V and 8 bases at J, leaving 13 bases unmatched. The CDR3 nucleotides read TGTGCCAGCAGCCTTGGACTAGCGGGAGTTAAGGGCCATGAGCAGTTCTTC. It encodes CASSLGLAGVKGHEQFF.

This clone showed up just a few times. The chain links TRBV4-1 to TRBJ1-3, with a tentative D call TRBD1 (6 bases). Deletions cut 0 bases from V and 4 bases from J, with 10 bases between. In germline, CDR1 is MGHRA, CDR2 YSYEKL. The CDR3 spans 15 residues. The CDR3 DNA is TGCGCCAGCAGCCAAGATCGGGGGGCGGGAAACACCATATATTTT. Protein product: CASSQDRGAGNTIYF.

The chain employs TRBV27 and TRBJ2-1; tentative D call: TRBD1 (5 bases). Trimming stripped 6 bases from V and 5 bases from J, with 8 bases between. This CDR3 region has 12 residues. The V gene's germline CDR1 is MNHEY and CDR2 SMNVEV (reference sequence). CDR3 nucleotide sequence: TGTGCCAGCAGGGGGCCGCACAATGAGCAGTTCTTC. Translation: CASRGPHNEQFF.

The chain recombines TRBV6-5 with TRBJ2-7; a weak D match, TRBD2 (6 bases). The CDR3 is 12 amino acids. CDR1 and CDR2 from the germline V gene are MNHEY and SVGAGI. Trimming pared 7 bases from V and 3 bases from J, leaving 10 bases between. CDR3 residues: CASKGTDYEQYF. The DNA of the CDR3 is TGTGCCAGCAAAGGGACTGACTACGAGCAGTACTTC.

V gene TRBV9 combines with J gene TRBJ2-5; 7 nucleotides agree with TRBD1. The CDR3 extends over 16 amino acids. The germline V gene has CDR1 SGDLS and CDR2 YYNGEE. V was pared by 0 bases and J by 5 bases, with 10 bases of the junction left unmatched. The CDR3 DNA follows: TGTGCCAGCAGCGTAGACCCCACAGGGGAATGGGAGACCCAGTACTTC. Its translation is CASSVDPTGEWETQYF.

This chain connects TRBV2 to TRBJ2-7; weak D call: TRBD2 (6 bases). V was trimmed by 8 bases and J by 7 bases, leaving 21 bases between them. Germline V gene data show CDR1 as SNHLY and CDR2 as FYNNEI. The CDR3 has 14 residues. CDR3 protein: CASAKGLTSGEQYF. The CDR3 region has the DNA TGTGCCAGCGCTAAAGGACTAACGAGTGGGGAGCAGTACTTC.

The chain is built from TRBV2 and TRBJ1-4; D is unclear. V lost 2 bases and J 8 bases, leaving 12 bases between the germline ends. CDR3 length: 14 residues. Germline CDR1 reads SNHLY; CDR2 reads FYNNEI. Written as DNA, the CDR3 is TGTGCCAGCAGTGAAAGTCTGCGGGTGGAAAAACTGTTTTTT. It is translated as CASSESLRVEKLFF.

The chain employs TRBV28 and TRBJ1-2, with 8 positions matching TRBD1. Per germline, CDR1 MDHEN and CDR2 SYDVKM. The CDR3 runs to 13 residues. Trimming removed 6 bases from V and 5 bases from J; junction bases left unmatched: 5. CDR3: CASSSTGVYGYTF. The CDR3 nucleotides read TGTGCCAGCAGCTCGACAGGGGTGTATGGCTACACCTTC.

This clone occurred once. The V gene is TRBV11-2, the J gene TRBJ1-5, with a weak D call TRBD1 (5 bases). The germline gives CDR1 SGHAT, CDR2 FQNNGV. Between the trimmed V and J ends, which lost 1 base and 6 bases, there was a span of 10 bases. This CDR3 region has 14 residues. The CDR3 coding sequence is TGTGCCAGCAGCTTAGGTCAGGGAGGTCAGCCCCAGCATTTT. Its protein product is CASSLGQGGQPQHF.

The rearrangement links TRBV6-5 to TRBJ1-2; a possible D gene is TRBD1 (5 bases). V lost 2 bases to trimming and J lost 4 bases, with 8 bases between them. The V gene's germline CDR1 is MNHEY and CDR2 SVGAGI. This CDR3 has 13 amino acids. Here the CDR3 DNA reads TGTGCCAGCAGTTACCAGGGTGGCTATGGCTACACCTTC. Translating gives CASSYQGGYGYTF.

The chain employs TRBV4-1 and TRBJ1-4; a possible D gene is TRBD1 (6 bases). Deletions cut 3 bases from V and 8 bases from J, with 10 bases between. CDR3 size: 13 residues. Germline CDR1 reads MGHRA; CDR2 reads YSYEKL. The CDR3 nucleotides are TGCGCCAGCAGCCAGGGGCAGGGGGAAAAACTGTTTTTT. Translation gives CASSQGQGEKLFF.

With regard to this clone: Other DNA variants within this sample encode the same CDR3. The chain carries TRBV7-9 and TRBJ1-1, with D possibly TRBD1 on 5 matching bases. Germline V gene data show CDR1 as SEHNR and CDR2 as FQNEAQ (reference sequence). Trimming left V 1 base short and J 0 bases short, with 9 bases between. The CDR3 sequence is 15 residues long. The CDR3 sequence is CASSLVGGMNTEAFF. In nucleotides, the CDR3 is TGTGCCAGCAGCTTAGTGGGGGGGATGAACACTGAAGCTTTCTTT.

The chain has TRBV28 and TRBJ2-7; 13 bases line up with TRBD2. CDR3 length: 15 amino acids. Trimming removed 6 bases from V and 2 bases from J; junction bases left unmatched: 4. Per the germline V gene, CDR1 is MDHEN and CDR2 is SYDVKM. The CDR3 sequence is CASSQTSGRPYEQYF. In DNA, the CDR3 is TGTGCCAGCAGCCAGACTAGCGGGAGGCCCTACGAGCAGTACTTC.

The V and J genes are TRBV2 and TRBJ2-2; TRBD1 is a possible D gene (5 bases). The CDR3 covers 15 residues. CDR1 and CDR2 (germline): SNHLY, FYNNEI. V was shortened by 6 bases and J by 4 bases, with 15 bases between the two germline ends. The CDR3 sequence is CASSLRVRSTGELFF. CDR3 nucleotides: TGTGCCAGCAGCCTCAGGGTTCGGAGCACCGGGGAGCTGTTTTTT.

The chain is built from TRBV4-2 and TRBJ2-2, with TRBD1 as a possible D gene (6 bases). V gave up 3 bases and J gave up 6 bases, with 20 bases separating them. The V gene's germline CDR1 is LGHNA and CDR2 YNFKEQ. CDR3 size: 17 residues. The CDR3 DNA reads TGTGCCAGCAGCCACGCCTACGAGGCAGGGGTACCCGGGGAGCTGTTTTTT. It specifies CASSHAYEAGVPGELFF.

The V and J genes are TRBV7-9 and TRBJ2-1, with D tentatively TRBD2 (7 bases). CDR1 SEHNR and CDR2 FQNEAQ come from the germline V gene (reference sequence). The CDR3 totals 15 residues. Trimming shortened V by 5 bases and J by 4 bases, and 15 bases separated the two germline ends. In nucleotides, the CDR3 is TGTGCCAGCAGCCCAAGGGGGGGGCGATACAATGAGCAGTTCTTC. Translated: CASSPRGGRYNEQFF.

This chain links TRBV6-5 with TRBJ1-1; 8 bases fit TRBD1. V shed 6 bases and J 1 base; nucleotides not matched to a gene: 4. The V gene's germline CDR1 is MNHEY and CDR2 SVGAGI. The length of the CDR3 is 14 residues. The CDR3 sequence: CASSRDRRNTEAFF. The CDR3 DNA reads TGTGCCAGCAGCCGGGACAGGAGGAACACTGAAGCTTTCTTT.

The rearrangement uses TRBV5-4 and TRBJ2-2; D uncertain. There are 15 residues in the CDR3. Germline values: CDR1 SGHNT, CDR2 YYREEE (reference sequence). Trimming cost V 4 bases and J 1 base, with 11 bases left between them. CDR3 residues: CASSPSPGNTGELFF. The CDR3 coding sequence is TGTGCCAGCAGCCCCTCTCCAGGGAACACCGGGGAGCTGTTTTTT.

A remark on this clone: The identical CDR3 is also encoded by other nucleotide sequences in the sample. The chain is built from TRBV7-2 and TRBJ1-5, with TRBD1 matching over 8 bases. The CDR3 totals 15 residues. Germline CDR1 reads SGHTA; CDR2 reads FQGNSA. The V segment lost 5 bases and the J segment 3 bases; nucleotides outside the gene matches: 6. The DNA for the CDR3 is TGTGCCAGCAGCCCCGACAGGGGCGACAATCAGCCCCAGCATTTT. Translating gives CASSPDRGDNQPQHF.

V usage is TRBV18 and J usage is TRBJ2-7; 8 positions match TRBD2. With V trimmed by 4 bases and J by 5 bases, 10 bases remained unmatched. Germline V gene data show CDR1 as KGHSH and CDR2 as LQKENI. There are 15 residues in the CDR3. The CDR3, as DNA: TGTGCCAGCTCACAGACTAGCGAGAAAAGAAACGAGCAGTACTTC. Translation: CASSQTSEKRNEQYF.

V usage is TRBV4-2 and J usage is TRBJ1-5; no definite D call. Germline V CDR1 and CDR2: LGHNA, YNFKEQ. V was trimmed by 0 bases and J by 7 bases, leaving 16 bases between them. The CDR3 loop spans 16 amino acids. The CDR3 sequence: CASSQDNYGEEQPQHF. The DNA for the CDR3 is TGTGCCAGCAGCCAAGATAATTACGGAGAAGAGCAGCCCCAGCATTTT.

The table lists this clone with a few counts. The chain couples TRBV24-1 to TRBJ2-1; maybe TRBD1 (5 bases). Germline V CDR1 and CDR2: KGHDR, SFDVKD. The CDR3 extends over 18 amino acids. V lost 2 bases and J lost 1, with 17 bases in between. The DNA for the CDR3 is TGTGCCACCAGTGATTCTTACAGGACCGGCCAGTCCTACAATGAGCAGTTCTTC. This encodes CATSDSYRTGQSYNEQFF.

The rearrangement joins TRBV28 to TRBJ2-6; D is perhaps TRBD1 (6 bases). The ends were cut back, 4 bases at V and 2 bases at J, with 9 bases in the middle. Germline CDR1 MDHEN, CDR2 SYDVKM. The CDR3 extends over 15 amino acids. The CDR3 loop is CASSSAGAGANVLTF. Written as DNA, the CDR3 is TGTGCCAGCAGTTCCGCAGGGGCTGGGGCCAACGTCCTGACTTTC.

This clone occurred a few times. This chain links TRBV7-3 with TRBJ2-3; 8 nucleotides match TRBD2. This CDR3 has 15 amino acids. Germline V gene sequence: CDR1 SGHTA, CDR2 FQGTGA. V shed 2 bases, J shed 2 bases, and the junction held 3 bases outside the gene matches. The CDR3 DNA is TGTGCCAGCAGCTTAGGCGGGGGGCCCACAGATACGCAGTATTTT. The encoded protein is CASSLGGGPTDTQYF.

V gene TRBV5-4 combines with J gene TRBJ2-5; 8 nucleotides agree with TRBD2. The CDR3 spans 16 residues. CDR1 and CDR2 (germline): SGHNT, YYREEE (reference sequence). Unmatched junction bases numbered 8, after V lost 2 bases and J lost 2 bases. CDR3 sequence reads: CASSFAPSGGQETQYF. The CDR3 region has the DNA TGTGCCAGCAGCTTTGCACCGAGCGGGGGACAAGAGACCCAGTACTTC.

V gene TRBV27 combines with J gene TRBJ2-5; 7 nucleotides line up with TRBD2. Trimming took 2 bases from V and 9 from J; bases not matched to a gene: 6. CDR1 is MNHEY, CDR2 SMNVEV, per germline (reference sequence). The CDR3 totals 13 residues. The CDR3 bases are TGTGCCAGCAGTTTAGAAGGCGGGGGTGCCCAGTACTTC. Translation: CASSLEGGGAQYF.